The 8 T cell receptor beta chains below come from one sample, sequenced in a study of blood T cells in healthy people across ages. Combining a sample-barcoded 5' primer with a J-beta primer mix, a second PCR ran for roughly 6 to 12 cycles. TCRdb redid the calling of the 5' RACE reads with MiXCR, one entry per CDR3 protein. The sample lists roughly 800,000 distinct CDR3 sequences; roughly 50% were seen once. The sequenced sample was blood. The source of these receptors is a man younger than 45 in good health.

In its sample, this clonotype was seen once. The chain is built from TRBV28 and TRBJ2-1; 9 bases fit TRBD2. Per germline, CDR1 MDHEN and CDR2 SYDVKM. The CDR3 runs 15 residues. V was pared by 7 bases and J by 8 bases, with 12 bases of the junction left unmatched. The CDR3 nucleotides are TGTGCCAGCACATCTTGGACTAGCGAGGCCTATGAGCAGTTCTTC. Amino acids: CASTSWTSEAYEQFF.

The CDR3 nucleotides read TGCAGCGTCCAGGGGTGCGGGGTCTACAATGAGCAGTACTTC. It is translated as CSVQGCGVYNEQYF. The chain employs TRBV29-1 and TRBJ2-1; tentatively, D is TRBD1 or TRBD2 (6 bases each). The DNA end is a closer match to TRBJ2-7, so the J assignment may be wrong. CDR3 length: 14 amino acids. Germline V CDR1 and CDR2: SQVTM, ANQGSEA.

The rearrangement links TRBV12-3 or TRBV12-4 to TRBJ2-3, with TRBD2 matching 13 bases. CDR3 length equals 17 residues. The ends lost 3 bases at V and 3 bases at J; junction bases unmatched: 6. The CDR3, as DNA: TGTGCCAGCAGTTTCTCCACTAGCGGGGGGGATACAGATACGCAGTATTTT. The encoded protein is CASSFSTSGGDTDTQYF.

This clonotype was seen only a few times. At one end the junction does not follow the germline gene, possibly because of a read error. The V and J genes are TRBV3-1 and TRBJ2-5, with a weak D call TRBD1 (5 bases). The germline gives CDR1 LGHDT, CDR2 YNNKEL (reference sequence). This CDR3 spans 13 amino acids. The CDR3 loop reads CASSQDPGETQYF. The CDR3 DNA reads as TGTGCCAGCAGTCAAGATCCAGGGGAGACCCAGTACTTC.

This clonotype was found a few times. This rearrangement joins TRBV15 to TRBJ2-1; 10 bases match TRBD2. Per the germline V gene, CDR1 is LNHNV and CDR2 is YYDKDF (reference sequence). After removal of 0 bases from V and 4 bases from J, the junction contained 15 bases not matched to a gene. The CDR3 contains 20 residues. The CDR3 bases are TGTGCCACCAGCAGAGATGCGAGGGGGCGCCTAGCGGGAGTGTACAATGAGCAGTTCTTC. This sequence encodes CATSRDARGRLAGVYNEQFF.

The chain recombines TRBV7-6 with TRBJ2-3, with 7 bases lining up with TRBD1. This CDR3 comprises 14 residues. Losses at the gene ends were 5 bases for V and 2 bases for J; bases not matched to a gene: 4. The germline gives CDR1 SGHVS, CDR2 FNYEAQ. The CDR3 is CASSPTGVTDTQYF. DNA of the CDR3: TGTGCCAGCAGCCCAACAGGGGTCACAGATACGCAGTATTTT. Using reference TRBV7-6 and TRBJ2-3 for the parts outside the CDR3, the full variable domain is GAGVSQSPRYKVTKRGQDVALRCDPISGHVSLYWYRQALGQGPEFLTYFNYEAQQDKSGLPNDRFSAERPEGSISTLTIQRTEQRDSAMYRCASSPTGVTDTQYFGPGTRLTVL.

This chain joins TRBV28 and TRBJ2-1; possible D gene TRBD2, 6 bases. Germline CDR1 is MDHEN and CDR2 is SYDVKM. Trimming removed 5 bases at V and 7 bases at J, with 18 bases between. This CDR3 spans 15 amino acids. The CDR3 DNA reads TGTGCCAGCAGTAGCCGGGGGACCCTCGTAAATGAGCAGTTCTTC. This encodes CASSSRGTLVNEQFF.

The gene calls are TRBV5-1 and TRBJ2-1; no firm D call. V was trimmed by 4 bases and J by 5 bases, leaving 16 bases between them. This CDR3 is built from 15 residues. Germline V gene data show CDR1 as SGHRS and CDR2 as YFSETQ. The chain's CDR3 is CASSENSGRNNEQFF. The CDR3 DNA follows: TGCGCCAGCAGCGAAAACAGTGGGCGCAACAATGAGCAGTTCTTC.